This T cell receptor beta chain came from a study of brain T cells in children with intractable seizures. General study results and limits: Patients' HCMV serostatus was unknown; virus specificity rests on CDR3 similarity alone. Clones missing pre-surgery may reflect undersampling of that blood sample.

The sample's time point: blood from clinic visit 5 months post-surgery; TSC patient then seizure free. Only cases whose brain tissue showed the highest T cell transcript signatures were sequenced. Patients received at least one anti-epileptic drug before surgery. Method: immunoSEQ multiplex PCR; TCRdb's copy keeps in-frame clones and lacks some. The data show a few hundred thousand clones, 93% seen once. Comment on this clone: Its antigen is currently unknown.

CDR3 length: 16 amino acids. V gave up 4 bases and J gave up 1 base; unmatched junction bases: 2. Germline CDR1 and CDR2: LGHDT and YNNKEL (reference sequence). This clonotype was sampled from a boy under two years old with tuberous sclerosis and intractable seizures. The rearrangement uses TRBV3-1 (or the pseudogene TRBV3-2) and TRBJ2-3; 13 bases line up with TRBD2. The specimen comprised peripheral blood, sampled 5 to 6 months after surgery. The CDR3 spells CASSRGLAGGTDTQYF. CDR3 DNA: TGTGCCAGCAGCCGAGGACTAGCGGGGGGCACAGATACGCAGTATTTT.